This entry is about one T cell receptor beta chain. Its target is not known. Only in-frame clones appear in the TCRdb table, and some are missing; sequencing was by immunoSEQ multiplex PCR. The top ten clones hold 5.2% of a sample with 50,000 to 80,000 clones, about 90% of them seen once. The sample is drawn from a study of OX40 agonist ivuxolimab in advanced cancers. Study-wide context: Patients were dosed with the agonistic anti-OX40 (CD134) antibody ivuxolimab. General study points: CD8+ T cells averaged more expanded clones than CD4+.

Autoimmune disease history or systemic immunosuppression disqualified patients. Blood sampling took place at baseline, cycle 4 day 1, and cycle 7 day 1. The V gene's germline CDR1 is MDHEN and CDR2 SYDVKM. The CDR3 sequence is 15 residues long. Unmatched junction bases numbered 6, after V lost 5 bases and J lost 2 bases. Source: CD4+ or CD8+ T cells sorted from blood, taken in a trial of the OX40 agonist ivuxolimab. This sequence originates from an adult with an advanced solid tumor such as melanoma, head and neck, liver or kidney cancer. The genes are TRBV28 and TRBJ2-7; 10 bases line up with TRBD1. For the CDR3, the DNA is TGTGCCAGCAGTAGATCCGGGACAGGGGCCTACGAGCAGTACTTC. Its protein product is CASSRSGTGAYEQYF.